A single sample gave rise to the 19 T cell receptor beta chains below, sequenced in a study of post-analysis software for immune sequencing data. General observations from the study: Included in a set of a few TRBV segments more frequent in patients than controls were TRBV5-6, TRBV5-1 and TRBV20-1.

These receptors' antigens are unknown. Included in the TCR beta cDNA libraries were unique molecular identifiers. TCRdb reprocessed the PCR reads via MiXCR and lists one record per CDR3 protein. The table lists about 540,000 distinct CDR3 sequences, less than 40% of them singletons. Sample: blood. These receptors originate from a girl younger than 18 with multiple sclerosis.

This clonotype showed up just a few times. V is TRBV6-6 and J is TRBJ2-7, with 7 bases that match TRBD2. After removal of 5 bases from V and 7 bases from J, the junction contained 5 bases not matched to a gene. The CDR3 is 12 residues long. CDR1 and CDR2 from the germline V gene are MNHNY and SVGAGI (reference sequence). Here the CDR3 reads CASSHRLAEQYF. The CDR3 DNA reads as TGTGCCAGCAGTCACCGACTAGCTGAGCAGTACTTC.

This clonotype was recorded once. CDR3 sequence: CASTGTGVIGTQYF. The CDR3 DNA is TGTGCCAGCACCGGGACAGGGGTAATAGGTACGCAGTATTTT. This chain joins TRBV9 and TRBJ2-3; 10 bases align to TRBD1. This CDR3 comprises 14 residues. Germline V gives CDR1 SGDLS, CDR2 YYNGEE. The V gene end was trimmed by 6 bases and the J gene end by 8 bases; junction bases not matched to a gene: 9.

Note on this clonotype: A much larger clone sits a single nucleotide away, making a read error possible. The CDR3 loop reads CSARQGGSGYTF. Here the CDR3 DNA reads TGCAGTGCTAGACAGGGGGGTAGTGGCTACACCTTC. This chain uses TRBV20-1 with TRBJ1-2, with 7 bases fitting TRBD1. The trim removed 2 bases at V and 7 bases at J, leaving 4 bases unmatched. CDR1 is DFQATT, CDR2 SNEGSKA, per germline (reference sequence). The CDR3 consists of 12 residues.

V is TRBV5-4 and J is TRBJ2-5; TRBD1 agrees at 8 bases. Looked up from germline, CDR1 is SGHNT and CDR2 is YYREEE (reference sequence). CDR3 length: 15 residues. The J segment lost 11 bases and the V segment lost 4 bases, leaving 16 bases of the junction unmatched. The CDR3 spells CASSTQGAQDNEQYF. For the CDR3, the DNA is TGTGCCAGCAGCACCCAGGGGGCGCAGGACAATGAGCAGTACTTC.

V is TRBV4-1 and J is TRBJ1-5, with no clear D. CDR3 size: 14 residues. Germline V CDR1 and CDR2: MGHRA, YSYEKL. V lost 0 bases to trimming and J lost 7 bases, with 10 bases between them. In nucleotides, the CDR3 is TGCGCCAGCAGCCAAGACCCGGCGGGACAGCCCCAGCATTTT. Residues: CASSQDPAGQPQHF.

The V and J genes are TRBV7-3 and TRBJ2-5; perhaps TRBD2 as D (5 bases). The V gene lost 3 bases and the J gene lost 6 bases, with 14 bases spanning the gap. CDR3 size: 14 residues. Germline V lookup: CDR1 SGHTA, CDR2 FQGTGA. The CDR3 loop is CASSLDGGLKTQYF. The CDR3 DNA reads TGTGCCAGCAGCTTGGACGGAGGACTGAAGACCCAGTACTTC.

The table lists this clonotype with a few counts. The chain links TRBV20-1 to TRBJ1-5; 7 bases agree with TRBD1. Germline CDR1 is DFQATT and CDR2 is SNEGSKA (reference sequence). This CDR3 is built from 12 residues. V gave up 2 bases and J gave up 7 bases; unmatched junction bases: 2. The CDR3 nucleotides read TGCAGTGCTAGACAGGGGGGCCAGCCCCAGCATTTT. Amino acid sequence: CSARQGGQPQHF.

This chain uses TRBV3-1 with TRBJ2-3, with unresolved D. The CDR3 covers 13 residues. V lost 2 bases and J lost 7, with 10 bases in between. CDR1 LGHDT and CDR2 YNNKEL come from the germline V gene (reference sequence). CDR3 bases: TGTGCCAGCAGCCAATCGCCCGCCAATACGCAGTATTTT. Translation: CASSQSPANTQYF.

This clonotype was counted a few times. This rearrangement joins TRBV20-1 to TRBJ2-3; 8 bases map to TRBD2. The CDR3 contains 13 residues. V gave up 7 bases and J gave up 0 bases; unmatched junction bases: 3. Germline CDR1 DFQATT, CDR2 SNEGSKA (reference sequence). The DNA of the CDR3 is TGCAGTGACTTAGCGGGGAGCACAGATACGCAGTATTTT. Translation: CSDLAGSTDTQYF.

V and J are TRBV3-1 and TRBJ2-5; TRBD2 matches at 12 bases. Germline V gene data show CDR1 as LGHDT and CDR2 as YNNKEL (reference sequence). With 5 bases clipped from V and 2 bases from J, the junction kept 9 bases outside the gene matches. The CDR3 runs to 17 residues. CDR3 amino acids: CASSFLTSGGQQETQYF. DNA for the CDR3: TGTGCCAGCAGCTTCCTGACTAGCGGGGGCCAACAAGAGACCCAGTACTTC.

The chain recombines TRBV18 with TRBJ1-5; maybe TRBD1 (5 bases). Trimming removed 1 base from V and 5 bases from J, with 9 bases in between. Germline CDR1 KGHSH, CDR2 LQKENI. The CDR3 covers 14 residues. The DNA for the CDR3 is TGTGCCAGCTCACCACAGGCGGGACATCAGCCCCAGCATTTT. This sequence encodes CASSPQAGHQPQHF.

The DNA for the CDR3 is TGTGCCAGCAGCTTAGTAGGGACCTATCAGCCCCAGCATTTT. It translates to CASSLVGTYQPQHF. The V gene is TRBV7-8, the J gene TRBJ1-5; possible D gene TRBD1, 5 bases. The CDR3 loop spans 14 amino acids. Per the germline V gene, CDR1 is SGHVS and CDR2 is FQNEAQ. Trimming took off 1 base at V and 5 bases at J, with 9 bases between the two ends.

The chain is built from TRBV2 and TRBJ1-2; 9 bases are a match to TRBD1. Per the germline V gene, CDR1 is SNHLY and CDR2 is FYNNEI. The CDR3 covers 17 residues. Germline trimming cut 4 bases from V and 2 bases from J; bases unmatched to any gene: 11. CDR3 sequence: CASSVLNTGGENYGYTF. CDR3 nucleotide sequence: TGTGCCAGCAGTGTTCTTAACACAGGGGGCGAGAACTATGGCTACACCTTC.

The sample holds a few counts of this clonotype. Germline and junction disagree at one end, which may indicate a read error. The rearrangement uses TRBV5-1 and TRBJ2-7; no firm D call. There are 13 residues in the CDR3. From germline, CDR1 is SGHRS and CDR2 YFSETQ. CDR3 sequence (DNA): TGCGCCGGCAGCACGATAGATCGGAACGAGCAGTACTTC. Translated: CAGSTIDRNEQYF.

The chain recombines TRBV20-1 with TRBJ2-3, with D possibly matching TRBD2 (7 bases). Trimming shortened V by 3 bases and J by 5 bases, and 15 bases separated the two germline ends. The V gene's germline CDR1 is DFQATT and CDR2 SNEGSKA (reference sequence). There are 14 residues in the CDR3. The CDR3 region is CSASRRGAQDTQYF. In DNA, the CDR3 is TGCAGTGCTAGTCGTCGGGGGGCACAAGATACGCAGTATTTT.

The chain recombines TRBV18 with TRBJ2-3; 9 bases agree with TRBD2. With V trimmed by 5 bases and J by 0 bases, 12 bases remained unmatched. There are 18 residues in the CDR3. The germline gives CDR1 KGHSH, CDR2 LQKENI. The CDR3: CASSSLAGPGSSTDTQYF. CDR3 DNA: TGTGCCAGCTCAAGTCTAGCGGGGCCAGGATCTAGCACAGATACGCAGTATTTT.

V is TRBV9 and J is TRBJ1-2; TRBD1 matches at 9 bases. The J segment lost 7 bases and the V segment lost 3 bases, leaving 10 bases of the junction unmatched. Germline-derived CDR1 and CDR2 are SGDLS and YYNGEE. The length of the CDR3 is 15 residues. CDR3 in DNA: TGTGCCAGCAGCGGCGCCGGGACAGGGACCGGTGGCTACACCTTC. Translated: CASSGAGTGTGGYTF.

Points on this clonotype: The junction departs from the called germline gene at one end, perhaps through a read error. The chain is built from TRBV7-8 and TRBJ2-5; possibly TRBD1 or TRBD2 for D (5 bases each). Germline CDR1 and CDR2: SGHVS and FQNEAQ. The CDR3 runs to 15 residues. The CDR3 loop is CASSLGGTPHGAQYF. CDR3 coding DNA: TGCGCCAGCAGCTTAGGTGGGACCCCCCATGGGGCCCAGTACTTC. The full variable domain, its missing parts supplied by reference TRBV7-8 and TRBJ2-5, is GAGVSQSPRYKVAKRGQDVALRCDPISGHVSLFWYQQALGQGPEFLTYFQNEAQLDKSGLPSDRFFAERPEGSVSTLKIQRTQQEDSAVYLCASSLGGTPHGAQYFGPGTRLLVL.

The rearrangement uses TRBV12-3 or TRBV12-4 and TRBJ2-7, with D perhaps TRBD1 (6 bases). The DNA matches TRBJ2-5 better at its end, which makes the J call doubtful. CDR3 length: 16 residues. For the CDR3, the DNA is TGTGCCAGCAGTTCGACACCGGGACAAGGGAAGGGGACCCAGTACTTC. Its protein product is CASSSTPGQGKGTQYF.